A single sample gave rise to the 7 T cell receptor beta chains below, sequenced in a study of response to subunit inactivated influenza vaccine. Each CDR3 protein is one row after TCRdb ran MiXCR on the RT-PCR reads. Here the sample spans about 500,000 distinct CDR3 sequences, 7.2% being singletons. The sample here was PBMCs from blood, taken less than 30 months after vaccination. These TCRs come from a man aged 45 to 75 who received an inactivated influenza vaccine.

The chain joins TRBV7-9 to TRBJ2-1, with 8 bases fitting TRBD2. In germline, CDR1 is SEHNR, CDR2 FQNEAQ (reference sequence). The J segment lost 2 bases and the V segment lost 8 bases, leaving 5 bases of the junction unmatched. The CDR3 runs 14 residues. The CDR3 DNA follows: TGTGCCAGCGGGCGGGGGGACGCCTACAATGAGCAGTTCTTC. This sequence encodes CASGRGDAYNEQFF.

This clonotype has only a few counts. The V call is TRBV5-6, the J call TRBJ1-3; TRBD1 aligns across 8 bases. Germline CDR1 and CDR2: SGHDT and YYEEEE. The CDR3 totals 16 residues. The ends lost 4 bases at V and 0 bases at J; junction bases unmatched: 6. CDR3 protein: CASSHIDRGSGNTIYF. The CDR3 DNA is TGTGCCAGCAGCCACATTGACAGGGGCTCTGGAAACACCATATATTTT. Full variable domain (remainder filled in from reference TRBV5-6 and TRBJ1-3): DAGVTQSPTHLIKTRGQQVTLRCSPKSGHDTVSWYQQALGQGPQFIFQYYEEEERQRGNFPDRFSGHQFPNYSSELNVNALLLGDSALYLCASSHIDRGSGNTIYFGEGSWLTVV.

This clonotype appeared a few times. The chain recombines TRBV5-1 with TRBJ1-1, with TRBD1 matching 7 bases. There are 14 residues in the CDR3. Unmatched junction bases numbered 7, after V lost 5 bases and J lost 3 bases. Germline V gene lookup returns CDR1 SGHRS and CDR2 YFSETQ. CDR3 coding DNA: TGCGCCAGCAGAGATACAGGGGCGGACACTGAAGCTTTCTTT. This sequence encodes CASRDTGADTEAFF.

This clonotype was observed a few times. V is TRBV3-1 and J is TRBJ1-3; no clear D gene. The CDR3 spans 14 residues. With 0 bases removed from V and 2 bases from J, the gap between germline ends came to 5 bases. Germline CDR1 is LGHDT and CDR2 is YNNKEL (reference sequence). CDR3 sequence: CASSQEAAGNTIYF. In DNA form, the CDR3 reads TGTGCCAGCAGCCAAGAGGCAGCTGGAAACACCATATATTTT.

This clonotype was counted ten times or more. This sequence joins TRBV7-7 and TRBJ2-1; no clear D gene. Germline CDR1 SSHAT, CDR2 FNYEAQ (reference sequence). The CDR3 is made up of 13 amino acids. The V end was cut by 1 base, the J end by 7 bases, with 8 bases between. For the CDR3, the DNA is TGTGCCAGCAGCTTAGGCTTCAGGAATGAGCAGTTCTTC. Amino acids: CASSLGFRNEQFF.

The chain carries TRBV7-3 and TRBJ2-2, with TRBD2 identical over 10 bases. The ends lost 6 bases at V and 2 bases at J; junction bases unmatched: 3. Germline assignment: CDR1 SGHTA and CDR2 FQGTGA. The CDR3 runs to 15 residues. DNA for the CDR3: TGTGCCAGCAGGAGCGGGAGGGCCAACACCGGGGAGCTGTTTTTT. Its protein is CASRSGRANTGELFF.

This clonotype was observed at least ten times. The chain is built from TRBV9 and TRBJ2-2; tentatively, D is TRBD2 (6 bases). With 2 bases removed from V and 4 bases from J, the gap between germline ends came to 9 bases. This CDR3 comprises 14 residues. Germline assignment: CDR1 SGDLS and CDR2 YYNGEE. The CDR3: CASSVRGGTGELFF. CDR3 bases: TGTGCCAGCAGCGTCCGGGGAGGCACCGGGGAGCTGTTTTTT.